This TCR beta chain was documented in a study of blood T cell repertoires in COVID-19. Looking at the study overall: The United States, Italy and Spain were the sources of the acute and convalescent COVID-19 samples. T cells, B-cell-depleted T cells, or PBMCs provided the cDNA or gDNA that served as material.

Germline CDR1 and CDR2: MNHEY and SVGAGI. The CDR3 extends over 15 amino acids. Trimming shortened V by 0 bases and J by 7 bases, and 15 bases separated the two germline ends. Original analysis: Amplified reference gene primers provided the basis for estimating nucleated cell counts. Measured with immunoSEQ multiplex PCR; TCRdb has only the in-frame clones, and not every one. That table furnishes V, J and clone size, whereas the DNA furnished D and trimming. Among about 190,000 clones listed, nearly 90% were seen once. The chain has TRBV6-5 and TRBJ1-1, with D perhaps matching TRBD1 (5 bases). The clonotype was recovered from a man aged 50 or older with acute or convalescent COVID-19. The sequenced sample was peripheral blood. The CDR3 coding sequence is TGTGCCAGCAGTTACTCCGACCGCGGGACGGTTGAAGCTTTCTTT. Protein: CASSYSDRGTVEAFF.